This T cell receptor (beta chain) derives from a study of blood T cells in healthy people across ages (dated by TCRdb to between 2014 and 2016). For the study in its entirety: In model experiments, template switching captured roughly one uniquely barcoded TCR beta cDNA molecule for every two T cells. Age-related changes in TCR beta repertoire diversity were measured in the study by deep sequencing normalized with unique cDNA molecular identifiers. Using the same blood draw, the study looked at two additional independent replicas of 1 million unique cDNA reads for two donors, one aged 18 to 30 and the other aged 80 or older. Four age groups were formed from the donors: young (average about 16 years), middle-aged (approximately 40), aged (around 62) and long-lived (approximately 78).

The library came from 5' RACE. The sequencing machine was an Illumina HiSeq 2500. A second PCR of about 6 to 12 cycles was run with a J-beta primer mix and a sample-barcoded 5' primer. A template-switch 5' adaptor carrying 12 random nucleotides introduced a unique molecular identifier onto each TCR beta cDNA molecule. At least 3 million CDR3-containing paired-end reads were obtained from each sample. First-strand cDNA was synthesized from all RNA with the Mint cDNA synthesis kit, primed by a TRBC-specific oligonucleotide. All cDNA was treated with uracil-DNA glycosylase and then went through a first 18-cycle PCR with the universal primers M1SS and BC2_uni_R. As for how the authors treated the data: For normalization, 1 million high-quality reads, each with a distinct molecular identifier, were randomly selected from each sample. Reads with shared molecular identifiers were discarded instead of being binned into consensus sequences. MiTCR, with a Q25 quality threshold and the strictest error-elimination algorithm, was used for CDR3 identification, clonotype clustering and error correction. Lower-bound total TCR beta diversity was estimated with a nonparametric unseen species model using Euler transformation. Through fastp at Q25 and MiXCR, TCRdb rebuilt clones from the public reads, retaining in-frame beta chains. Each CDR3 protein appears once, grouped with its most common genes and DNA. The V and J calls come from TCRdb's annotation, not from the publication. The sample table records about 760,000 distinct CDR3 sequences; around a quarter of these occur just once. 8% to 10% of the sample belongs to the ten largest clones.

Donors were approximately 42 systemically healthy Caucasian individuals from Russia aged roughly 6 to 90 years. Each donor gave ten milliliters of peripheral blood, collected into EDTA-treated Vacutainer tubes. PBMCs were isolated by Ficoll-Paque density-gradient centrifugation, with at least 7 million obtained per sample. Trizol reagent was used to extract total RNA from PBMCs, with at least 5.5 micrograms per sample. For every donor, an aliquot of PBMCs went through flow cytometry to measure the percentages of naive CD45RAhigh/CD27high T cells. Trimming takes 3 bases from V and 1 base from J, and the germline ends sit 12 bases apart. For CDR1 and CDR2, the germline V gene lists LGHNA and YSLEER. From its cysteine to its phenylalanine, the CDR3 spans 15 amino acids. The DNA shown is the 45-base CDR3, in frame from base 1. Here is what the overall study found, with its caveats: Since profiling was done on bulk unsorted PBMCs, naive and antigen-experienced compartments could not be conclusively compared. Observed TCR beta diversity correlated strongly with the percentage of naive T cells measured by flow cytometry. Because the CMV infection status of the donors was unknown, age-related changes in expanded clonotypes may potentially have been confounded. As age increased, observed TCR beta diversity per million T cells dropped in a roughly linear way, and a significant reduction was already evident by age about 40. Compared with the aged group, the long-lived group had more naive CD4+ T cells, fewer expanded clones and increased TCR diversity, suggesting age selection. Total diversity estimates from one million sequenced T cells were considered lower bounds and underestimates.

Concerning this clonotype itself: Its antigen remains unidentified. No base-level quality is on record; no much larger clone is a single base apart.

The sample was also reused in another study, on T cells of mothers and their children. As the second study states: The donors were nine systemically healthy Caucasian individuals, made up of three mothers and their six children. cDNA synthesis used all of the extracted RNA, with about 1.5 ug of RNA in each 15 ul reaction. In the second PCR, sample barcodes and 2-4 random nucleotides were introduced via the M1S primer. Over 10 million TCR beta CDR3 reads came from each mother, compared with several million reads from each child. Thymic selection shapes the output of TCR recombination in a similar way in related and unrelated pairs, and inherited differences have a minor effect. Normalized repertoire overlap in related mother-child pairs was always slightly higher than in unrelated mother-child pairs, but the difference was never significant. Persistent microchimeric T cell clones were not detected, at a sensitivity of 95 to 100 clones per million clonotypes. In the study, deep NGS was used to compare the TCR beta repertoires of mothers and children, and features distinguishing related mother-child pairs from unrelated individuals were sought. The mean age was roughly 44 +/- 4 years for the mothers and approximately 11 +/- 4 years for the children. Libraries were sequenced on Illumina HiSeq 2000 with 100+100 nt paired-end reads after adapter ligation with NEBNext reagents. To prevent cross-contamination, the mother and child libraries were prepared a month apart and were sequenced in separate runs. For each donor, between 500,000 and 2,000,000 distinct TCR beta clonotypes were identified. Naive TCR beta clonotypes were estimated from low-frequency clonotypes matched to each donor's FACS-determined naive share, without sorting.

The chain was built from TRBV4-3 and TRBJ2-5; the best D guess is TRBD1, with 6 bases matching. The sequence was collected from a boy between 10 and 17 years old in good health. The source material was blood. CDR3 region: CASSQNQGSQETQYF. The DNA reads TGCGCCAGCAGCCAGAATCAGGGGTCCCAAGAGACCCAGTACTTC.